The 26 T cell receptor beta chains below all came from one sample that was sequenced in a study of T cell changes during pregnancy in multiple sclerosis. Profiled with immunoSEQ multiplex PCR; TCRdb holds only in-frame clones, not every one. The top ten clones hold 7.8% of a sample with 30,000 to 45,000 clones, roughly 90% of them seen once. The sequencing used CD8+ T cells from peripheral blood mononuclear cells, collected before pregnancy. Source of these receptors: a female donor with multiple sclerosis, enrolled in a pregnancy study.

J is TRBJ2-7 and V is TRBV14, with D perhaps matching TRBD2 (7 bases). The CDR3 covers 16 residues. V shed 4 bases and J shed 0 bases, with 16 bases lying between them. Per the germline V gene, CDR1 is SGHDN and CDR2 is FVKESK. This CDR3 reads CASSPSGGSNSYEQYF. Here the CDR3 DNA reads TGTGCCAGCAGCCCATCGGGGGGCTCAAACTCCTACGAGCAGTACTTC. Using reference TRBV14 and TRBJ2-7 for the parts outside the CDR3, the full variable domain is EAGVTQFPSHSVIEKGQTVTLRCDPISGHDNLYWYRRVMGKEIKFLLHFVKESKQDESGMPNNRFLAERTGGTYSTLKVQPAELEDSGVYFCASSPSGGSNSYEQYFGPGTRLTVT.

The chain uses TRBV19 and TRBJ1-1, with D unresolved. Trimming cost V 5 bases and J 1 base, with 11 bases left between them. In germline, CDR1 is LNHDA, CDR2 SQIVND (reference sequence). The CDR3 consists of 14 residues. CDR3 region: CASSHSGWNTEAFF. CDR3 coding DNA: TGTGCCAGTAGTCATTCAGGTTGGAACACTGAAGCTTTCTTT.

This chain joins TRBV7-9 and TRBJ1-1; 12 nucleotides align to TRBD1. Losses at the gene ends were 5 bases for V and 4 bases for J; bases not matched to a gene: 5. Germline lookup yields CDR1 SEHNR and CDR2 FQNEAQ (reference sequence). The CDR3 length is 15 residues. The CDR3 DNA is TGTGCCAGCAGCCCGGGACAGGGGGCGCGCACTGAAGCTTTCTTT. It is translated as CASSPGQGARTEAFF.

The V and J genes are TRBV21-1 and TRBJ2-3; the D call in the table, TRBD2, was not verified against the DNA. TRBV21-1 is classified as a pseudogene. CDR3 length: 9 residues. CDR3 nucleotides: TGTGCCAGCACAGCGGCGCAGTATTTT. Translating gives CASTAAQYF.

V and J are TRBV5-1 and TRBJ2-3; 11 nucleotides align to TRBD2. The J segment lost 3 bases and the V segment lost 3 bases, leaving 0 bases of the junction unmatched. The germline CDR1 and CDR2 sequences are SGHRS and YFSETQ. The CDR3 loop spans 14 amino acids. In nucleotides, the CDR3 is TGCGCCAGCAGCTGGACTAGCGGGACAGATACGCAGTATTTT. As protein: CASSWTSGTDTQYF. Full variable domain (remainder filled in from reference TRBV5-1 and TRBJ2-3): KAGVTQTPRYLIKTRGQQVTLSCSPISGHRSVSWYQQTPGQGLQFLFEYFSETQRNKGNFPGRFSGRQFSNSRSEMNVSTLELGDSALYLCASSWTSGTDTQYFGPGTRLTVL.

This chain joins TRBV2 and TRBJ2-5, with 12 bases fitting TRBD1. The V gene's germline CDR1 is SNHLY and CDR2 FYNNEI. The CDR3 consists of 19 residues. The J segment lost 3 bases and the V segment lost 4 bases, leaving 15 bases of the junction unmatched. CDR3 in amino acids: CASSVRTGTGGVREETQYF. The CDR3 nucleotides read TGTGCCAGCAGTGTCCGCACTGGGACAGGGGGCGTTCGGGAAGAGACCCAGTACTTC.

In this sample, this clone turned up once. The V gene is TRBV11-2, the J gene TRBJ2-7; D remains ambiguous. Per germline, CDR1 SGHAT and CDR2 FQNNGV. Trimming shortened V by 0 bases and J by 5 bases, and 5 bases separated the two germline ends. The CDR3 length is 12 residues. This CDR3 reads CASSLEGHEQYF. In DNA form, the CDR3 reads TGTGCCAGCAGCTTAGAGGGCCACGAGCAGTACTTC.

This clone has just one count. The J gene is TRBJ2-3, the V gene TRBV9; 12 nucleotides align to TRBD2. CDR1 is SGDLS, CDR2 YYNGEE, per germline. The V segment lost 0 bases and the J segment 0 bases; nucleotides outside the gene matches: 2. The CDR3 has 17 amino acids. CDR3 nucleotide sequence: TGTGCCAGCAGCGTAGAAGGGACTAGCGGGAGCACAGATACGCAGTATTTT. Amino acid sequence: CASSVEGTSGSTDTQYF. The full variable domain, its missing parts supplied by reference TRBV9 and TRBJ2-3, is DSGVTQTPKHLITATGQRVTLRCSPRSGDLSVYWYQQSLDQGLQFLIQYYNGEERAKGNILERFSAQQFPDLHSELNLSSLELGDSALYFCASSVEGTSGSTDTQYFGPGTRLTVL.

V is TRBV27 and J is TRBJ1-1; weak D call: TRBD1 (5 bases). The V gene lost 4 bases and the J gene lost 0 bases, with 15 bases spanning the gap. CDR1 MNHEY and CDR2 SMNVEV come from the germline V gene (reference sequence). CDR3 length: 16 residues. CDR3 bases: TGTGCCAGCAGTTCTATGTACAGGTATCTGAACACTGAAGCTTTCTTT. This encodes CASSSMYRYLNTEAFF.

The chain links TRBV4-3 to TRBJ2-7; 7 nucleotides align to TRBD2. The length of the CDR3 is 15 residues. The V segment lost 1 base and the J segment 2 bases; nucleotides outside the gene matches: 5. The V gene's germline CDR1 is LGHNA and CDR2 YSLEER. This CDR3 reads CASSQGAGRAYEQYF. The CDR3 nucleotides are TGCGCCAGCAGCCAAGGGGCAGGGAGGGCCTACGAGCAGTACTTC.

This rearrangement joins TRBV11-1 to TRBJ2-2; no definite D call. Trimming pared 3 bases from V and 4 bases from J, leaving 9 bases between. The CDR3 spans 14 residues. CDR1 SGHAT and CDR2 FQDESV come from the germline V gene (reference sequence). CDR3 nucleotide sequence: TGTGCCAGCAGCTTGGCCTCAGGCACCGGGGAGCTGTTTTTT. Its translation is CASSLASGTGELFF. The whole variable domain, remainder taken from reference TRBV11-1 and TRBJ2-2, is EAEVAQSPRYKITEKSQAVAFWCDPISGHATLYWYRQILGQGPELLVQFQDESVVDDSQLPKDRFSAERLKGVDSTLKIQPAELGDSAMYLCASSLASGTGELFFGEGSRLTVL.

V and J are TRBV27 and TRBJ2-7; D not resolved. CDR3 length: 14 amino acids. CDR1 is MNHEY and CDR2 is SMNVEV in the germline V gene (reference sequence). The germline V and J ends were trimmed by 3 bases and 3 bases, with 12 bases remaining between them. In DNA, the CDR3 is TGTGCCAGCAGTTTGAGCATGTCCTTCTACGAGCAGTACTTC. It specifies CASSLSMSFYEQYF.

V usage is TRBV9 and J usage is TRBJ2-7, with D possibly matching TRBD2 (5 bases). Germline V gene lookup returns CDR1 SGDLS and CDR2 YYNGEE. This CDR3 spans 16 amino acids. V was trimmed by 3 bases and J by 2 bases, leaving 18 bases between them. The CDR3 sequence is CASSAGSSYGTYEQYF. The DNA of the CDR3 is TGTGCCAGCAGCGCGGGGAGTTCGTACGGAACCTACGAGCAGTACTTC. Looking up the rest from reference TRBV9 and TRBJ2-7 gives the full variable domain: DSGVTQTPKHLITATGQRVTLRCSPRSGDLSVYWYQQSLDQGLQFLIQYYNGEERAKGNILERFSAQQFPDLHSELNLSSLELGDSALYFCASSAGSSYGTYEQYFGPGTRLTVT.

This clone has just one count. The chain joins TRBV21-1 to TRBJ2-7; the table's TRBD1 call for D was not verified on the DNA. TRBV21-1 is a documented pseudogene. The CDR3 has 15 residues. CDR3 in amino acids: CASSKVKGGFYEQYF. The CDR3 region has the DNA TGTGCCAGCAGCAAGGTGAAAGGGGGTTTTTACGAGCAGTACTTC.

The chain employs TRBV9 and TRBJ2-7; 8 nucleotides agree with TRBD2. Germline loops: CDR1 SGDLS, CDR2 YYNGEE. The CDR3 covers 16 residues. V lost 3 bases, J lost 3 bases, and 11 bases stayed unmatched. The CDR3 is CASSAEGGLGLYEQYF. CDR3 sequence (DNA): TGTGCCAGCAGCGCCGAAGGGGGACTAGGACTCTACGAGCAGTACTTC.

The genes are TRBV5-6 and TRBJ2-2, with D tentatively TRBD2 (6 bases). V lost 1 base and J lost 7, with 8 bases in between. Germline V lookup: CDR1 SGHDT, CDR2 YYEEEE. The CDR3 sequence is 13 residues long. For the CDR3, the DNA is TGTGCCAGCAGCTTGTGGGGAGGCGGGGAGCTGTTTTTT. It yields the protein CASSLWGGGELFF.

The genes are TRBV7-8 and TRBJ2-1, with 8 bases aligning to TRBD2. The CDR3 length is 14 residues. V was pared by 1 base and J by 12 bases, with 8 bases of the junction left unmatched. Germline CDR1 reads SGHVS; CDR2 reads FQNEAQ. The DNA for the CDR3 is TGTGCCAGCAGCTTAGAAGGACTAGCTGACGGGCAGTTCTTC. Translated, it gives CASSLEGLADGQFF.

The chain links TRBV18 to TRBJ2-3; D gene ambiguous. Germline loops: CDR1 KGHSH, CDR2 LQKENI. The CDR3 totals 14 residues. With 0 bases removed from V and 4 bases from J, the gap between germline ends came to 8 bases. The CDR3 DNA is TGTGCCAGCTCACCACCCCCGACTCCAGATACGCAGTATTTT. As protein: CASSPPPTPDTQYF. The variable domain in full, with the rest retrieved from reference TRBV18 and TRBJ2-3, is NAGVMQNPRHLVRRRGQEARLRCSPMKGHSHVYWYRQLPEEGLKFMVYLQKENIIDESGMPKERFSAEFPKEGPSILRIQQVVRGDSAAYFCASSPPPTPDTQYFGPGTRLTVL.

The rearrangement uses TRBV19 and TRBJ2-1; no clear D. V lost 2 bases and J 4 bases, leaving 3 bases between the germline ends. The germline gives CDR1 LNHDA, CDR2 SQIVND (reference sequence). This CDR3 contains 12 residues. The CDR3 protein is CASSISYNEQFF. The CDR3 nucleotides are TGTGCCAGTAGTATATCTTACAATGAGCAGTTCTTC.

This chain links TRBV5-6 with TRBJ2-1, with TRBD2 matching 8 bases. The CDR3 runs 16 residues. Trimming at V came to 4 bases and at J to 3 bases, leaving 9 bases not matched to a gene. CDR1 and CDR2 (germline): SGHDT, YYEEEE. CDR3 bases: TGTGCCAGCAGCGGGGGTGGAGCGGGAGTCTACAATGAGCAGTTCTTC. Its protein is CASSGGGAGVYNEQFF.

The gene calls are TRBV27 and TRBJ2-1, with a weak D call TRBD2 (6 bases). CDR3 length equals 15 residues. Germline V gene data show CDR1 as MNHEY and CDR2 as SMNVEV (reference sequence). V was trimmed by 5 bases and J by 15 bases, leaving 26 bases between them. The CDR3 DNA reads as TGTGCCAGCAGTCCTCGACAAACTAGCCCCGAGGCGGGGTTCTTC. It specifies CASSPRQTSPEAGFF.

The V call is TRBV6-6, the J call TRBJ1-2, with 10 nucleotides matching TRBD1. Germline lookup yields CDR1 MNHNY and CDR2 SVGAGI (reference sequence). The CDR3 extends over 12 amino acids. Losses at the gene ends were 6 bases for V and 10 bases for J; bases not matched to a gene: 5. CDR3: CASRSGTGDYTF. The CDR3 nucleotides are TGTGCCAGCAGGTCCGGGACAGGGGACTACACCTTC.

The chain joins TRBV2 to TRBJ2-1; TRBD2 aligns across 9 bases. CDR3 length equals 15 residues. Unmatched junction bases numbered 13, after V lost 7 bases and J lost 9 bases. Looked up from germline, CDR1 is SNHLY and CDR2 is FYNNEI. CDR3 DNA sequence: TGTGCCAGCACCGAGGGCGGGAGGGCCGGGGGTGAGCAGTTCTTC. This sequence encodes CASTEGGRAGGEQFF. Full variable domain (outside the CDR3, taken from reference TRBV2 and TRBJ2-1): EPEVTQTPSHQVTQMGQEVILRCVPISNHLYFYWYRQILGQKVEFLVSFYNNEISEKSEIFDDQFSVERPDGSNFTLKIRSTKLEDSAMYFCASTEGGRAGGEQFFGPGTRLTVL.

The rearrangement joins TRBV6-5 to TRBJ1-1; 8 bases agree with TRBD1. Trimming at V came to 6 bases and at J to 5 bases, leaving 5 bases not matched to a gene. Germline CDR1 is MNHEY and CDR2 is SVGAGI. This CDR3 region has 13 residues. This chain's CDR3 is CASRQGGVTEAFF. CDR3 coding DNA: TGTGCCAGCAGACAGGGGGGCGTAACTGAAGCTTTCTTT.

This clone was detected only once. The DNA of the CDR3 is TGTGCCAGCAGTTACGCGGGAGGGAGGTCCTACGAGCAGTACTTC. Protein product: CASSYAGGRSYEQYF. This rearrangement joins TRBV6-5 to TRBJ2-7; TRBD2 aligns across 9 bases. Trimming cost V 2 bases and J 1 base; bases outside gene matches: 3. The CDR3 spans 15 residues. Per germline, CDR1 MNHEY and CDR2 SVGAGI.

The chain couples TRBV6-5 to TRBJ2-1, with 7 bases identical to TRBD2. Losses at the gene ends were 5 bases for V and 7 bases for J; bases not matched to a gene: 5. This CDR3 contains 13 residues. The germline gives CDR1 MNHEY, CDR2 SVGAGI. In DNA, the CDR3 is TGTGCCAGCAGTACGGGAGGCCGGAATGAGCAGTTCTTC. This translates into CASSTGGRNEQFF.